A single sample is the source of the 22 T cell receptor beta chains below, sequenced in a study of response to subunit inactivated influenza vaccine. Each CDR3 protein gets one entry after TCRdb re-called the RT-PCR reads with MiXCR. The data hold just under 550,000 distinct CDR3 sequences, with approximately 24% observed a single time. These data were likewise used in another study, on T cells expressing NK-cell markers. From that second work: The cDNA for TCR beta came from 5'RACE template switching with UMIs.

The input for sequencing was CD4+ T cells sorted from PBMCs, taken less than 13 days after vaccination. These receptor sequences come from a man aged 45 to 65 who received an inactivated influenza vaccine.

This clonotype showed up just a few times. The chain joins TRBV30 to TRBJ2-2, with no clear D. CDR3 length: 14 residues. Trimming removed 1 base at V and 8 bases at J, with 14 bases between. The germline CDR1 and CDR2 sequences are GTSNPN and SVGIG (reference sequence). In DNA, the CDR3 is TGTGCCTGGAGTGGTACGAAGGTGGGGGGGGAGCTGTTTTTT. It encodes CAWSGTKVGGELFF.

This clonotype was observed a few times. Germline is not matched at one junction end, which may reflect a read error. The chain links TRBV6-5 to TRBJ2-7; D ambiguous. In germline, CDR1 is MNHEY, CDR2 SVGAGI. This CDR3 has 14 residues. CDR3 sequence (DNA): TGTGCCAGCAGTAACTCACACCCGAACTACGAGCAGTACTTC. Protein product: CASSNSHPNYEQYF.

This clonotype was counted between two and nine times. The V and J genes are TRBV5-1 and TRBJ1-2; weak D call: TRBD1 (5 bases). The CDR3 covers 14 residues. With 5 bases removed from V and 0 bases from J, the gap between germline ends came to 11 bases. CDR1 and CDR2 from the germline V gene are SGHRS and YFSETQ. The CDR3, as DNA: TGCGCCAGCAGGCGGGACGGATCTAACTATGGCTACACCTTC. This gives the protein CASRRDGSNYGYTF.

The table lists this clonotype with a few counts. The genes are TRBV20-1 and TRBJ2-1, with a tentative D call TRBD1 (6 bases). CDR1 and CDR2 (germline): DFQATT, SNEGSKA (reference sequence). V lost 8 bases to trimming and J lost 3 bases, with 14 bases between them. CDR3 length: 13 residues. CDR3 sequence reads: CSHNADSYNEQFF. The CDR3 DNA reads TGCAGTCACAACGCGGACAGCTACAATGAGCAGTTCTTC.

For this clonotype: At one end, the junction sequence differs from germline, possibly due to a read error. CDR3 coding DNA: TGTACCAGCAGTTACGCCCTGGACAGGGTGGAGACCCAGTACTTC. Its protein is CTSSYALDRVETQYF. The genes are TRBV6-2 or TRBV6-3 and TRBJ2-5, with 8 positions matching TRBD1. Germline V gene sequence: CDR1 MNHEY, CDR2 SVGEGT. The CDR3 is 15 amino acids.

V gene TRBV7-9 combines with J gene TRBJ1-2, with 8 bases that match TRBD1. J was trimmed by 5 bases and V by 3 bases; bases with no gene match: 8. CDR3 length: 15 residues. CDR1 is SEHNR and CDR2 is FQNEAQ in the germline V gene (reference sequence). DNA of the CDR3: TGTGCCAGCAGCTTGGAGACAGGGGCAGGGTATGGCTACACCTTC. Its protein is CASSLETGAGYGYTF.

This sequence joins TRBV7-2 and TRBJ2-2, with a possible D match to TRBD2 (6 bases). This CDR3 is built from 16 residues. CDR1 is SGHTA and CDR2 is FQGNSA in the germline V gene. V was clipped by 2 bases and J by 3 bases, with 13 bases between them. CDR3 protein: CASSLLSSVDTGELFF. The CDR3 DNA reads TGTGCCAGCAGCTTATTGTCTAGCGTTGACACCGGGGAGCTGTTTTTT.

In this sample, this clonotype turned up many times. The rearrangement links TRBV29-1 to TRBJ2-1; D not resolved. V was shortened by 3 bases and J by 4 bases, with 13 bases between the two germline ends. The CDR3 runs 14 residues. Germline CDR1 and CDR2: SQVTM and ANQGSEA. CDR3 bases: TGCAGCGTTGAGGGAACTGGGGATTACAATGAGCAGTTCTTC. This codes for CSVEGTGDYNEQFF.

Ten or more counts support this clonotype. This rearrangement joins TRBV12-3 or TRBV12-4 to TRBJ1-5; D might be TRBD1 (6 bases). Trimming pared 5 bases from V and 5 bases from J, leaving 10 bases between. CDR3 length: 13 residues. This CDR3 reads CASSLHRDQPQHF. The DNA of the CDR3 is TGTGCCAGCAGTCTCCACAGGGATCAGCCCCAGCATTTT.

This clonotype was recorded a few times. This chain connects TRBV7-9 to TRBJ1-4; no reliable D call. The CDR3 sequence is 16 residues long. The germline V gene encodes CDR1 SEHNR and CDR2 FQNEAQ (reference sequence). Trimming took off 3 bases at V and 7 bases at J, with 18 bases between the two ends. For the CDR3, the DNA is TGTGCCAGCAGCTTTTTAGCCGGACGGCCTTCTGAAAAACTGTTTTTT. Protein product: CASSFLAGRPSEKLFF.

This clonotype was seen only a few times. V usage is TRBV10-3 and J usage is TRBJ1-1, with 10 bases matching TRBD1. The CDR3 is 16 amino acids. Germline V gives CDR1 ENHRY, CDR2 SYGVKD. J lost 0 bases, V lost 7 bases, and 8 bases had no gene match. The CDR3 loop is CAITPGQGKMNTEAFF. The CDR3 region has the DNA TGTGCCATCACCCCGGGACAGGGGAAAATGAACACTGAAGCTTTCTTT.

This chain uses TRBV12-3 or TRBV12-4 with TRBJ2-7, with TRBD2 matching 11 bases. After removal of 6 bases from V and 5 bases from J, the junction contained 6 bases not matched to a gene. This CDR3 contains 14 residues. The CDR3 DNA reads TGTGCCAGCAGAATAGCGGGAGGGCCAAACGAGCAGTACTTC. Its translation is CASRIAGGPNEQYF.

This clonotype was observed a few times. The V call is TRBV15, the J call TRBJ2-5; 7 bases fit TRBD2. The CDR3 extends over 17 amino acids. V gave up 3 bases and J gave up 4 bases; unmatched junction bases: 14. Germline V gene sequence: CDR1 LNHNV, CDR2 YYDKDF (reference sequence). CDR3 DNA sequence: TGTGCCACCAGCAGTAGACTCTCTAGCGGAGGAGGAGAGACCCAGTACTTC. Protein sequence: CATSSRLSSGGGETQYF.

This clonotype showed up many times. The germline gene is not matched at one end of the junction; a read error may be the cause. The chain combines TRBV12-3 or TRBV12-4 with TRBJ2-7; 10 bases are a match to TRBD2. The CDR3 sequence is 13 residues long. CDR3 sequence (DNA): TGTGCCAGCAGTCTAGCGGGGGCACACGAGCAGTACTTC. This encodes CASSLAGAHEQYF.

V usage is TRBV4-2 and J usage is TRBJ2-7, with D possibly being TRBD1 (6 bases). Trimming shortened V by 4 bases and J by 0 bases, and 10 bases separated the two germline ends. The CDR3 consists of 14 residues. The germline CDR1 and CDR2 sequences are LGHNA and YNFKEQ. In nucleotides, the CDR3 is TGTGCCAGCAGCCCCGGACAGCCCTCCTACGAGCAGTACTTC. It specifies CASSPGQPSYEQYF.

The CDR3 loop reads CASSFEVMNTEAFF. CDR3 coding DNA: TGTGCCAGCAGTTTCGAGGTTATGAACACTGAAGCTTTCTTT. The chain is built from TRBV12-3 or TRBV12-4 and TRBJ1-1, with D hard to call. The CDR3 covers 14 residues. The V end lost 3 bases, the J end lost 0 bases, and 8 bases lay between the germline ends.

This rearrangement joins TRBV5-5 to TRBJ2-7; the match to TRBD1 covers 7 bases. The CDR3 is 12 amino acids. Germline lookup yields CDR1 SGHKS and CDR2 YYEKEE (reference sequence). Trimming cost V 4 bases and J 4 bases; bases outside gene matches: 2. CDR3 nucleotide sequence: TGTGCCAGCAGCATGACAGGGTACGAGCAGTACTTC. It translates to CASSMTGYEQYF.

The chain uses TRBV20-1 and TRBJ2-1; the match to TRBD2 covers 8 bases. Germline CDR1 reads DFQATT; CDR2 reads SNEGSKA (reference sequence). The CDR3 totals 13 residues. Losses at the gene ends were 6 bases for V and 5 bases for J; bases not matched to a gene: 6. The CDR3 nucleotides are TGCAGTGCCCTACGGGGGGGAGACAATGAGCAGTTCTTC. Its protein product is CSALRGGDNEQFF.

The chain employs TRBV4-2 and TRBJ2-7, with 14 bases identical to TRBD2. V lost 5 bases to trimming and J lost 4 bases; unmatched junction nucleotides: 25. The CDR3 runs to 22 residues. The germline gives CDR1 LGHNA, CDR2 YNFKEQ. This chain's CDR3 is CASSKRAPWRRTSGGNEYEQYF. The CDR3 DNA is TGTGCCAGCAGCAAAAGAGCTCCATGGAGGCGGACTAGCGGGGGGAATGAATACGAGCAGTACTTC.

This clonotype was counted between two and nine times. The chain has TRBV6-8 and TRBJ2-1; D gene unclear. CDR1 is MNHGY, CDR2 SAAAGT, per germline. CDR3 size: 12 residues. The V end lost 6 bases, the J end lost 6 bases, and 9 bases lay between the germline ends. The CDR3 loop reads CASSSVINEQFF. The CDR3 DNA reads as TGTGCCAGCAGCTCAGTAATCAATGAGCAGTTCTTC.

This clonotype was detected a few times. The chain is built from TRBV11-2 and TRBJ1-1, with 11 bases that match TRBD1. The CDR3 is 15 residues long. V lost 1 base to trimming and J lost 4 bases; unmatched junction nucleotides: 2. Germline CDR1 and CDR2: SGHAT and FQNNGV. CDR3 protein: CASSLVGTGGTEAFF. The CDR3 DNA reads as TGTGCCAGCAGCTTAGTTGGGACAGGGGGCACTGAAGCTTTCTTT.

V and J are TRBV27 and TRBJ1-4; no firm D call. Trimming removed 8 bases from V and 0 bases from J, with 13 bases in between. The CDR3 loop spans 15 amino acids. Germline values: CDR1 MNHEY, CDR2 SMNVEV (reference sequence). The CDR3 coding sequence is TGTGCCAGCGGACCCCGCGCCGCAACTAATGAAAAACTGTTTTTT. Translation: CASGPRAATNEKLFF.